This TCR beta chain was sequenced during a study of cytotoxic CD8 clonotypes in ibrutinib-treated CLL. Whole-study findings and limits: The study found baseline clonality above age-matched healthy donors, tracking circulating CD8+ T-cell counts.

Sequencing used immunoSEQ multiplex PCR; TCRdb keeps in-frame clones, though not all of them. The sample records some 350,000 clones, roughly 70% being singletons. The ends lost 5 bases at V and 7 bases at J; junction bases unmatched: 10. Germline V gives CDR1 MNHEY, CDR2 SVGAGI. The CDR3 has 14 amino acids. About this clone: Its cognate antigen is unknown.

The sample here was PBMCs, taken after 36 months of ibrutinib treatment. The chain recombines TRBV6-5 with TRBJ1-1; TRBD1 matches 7 bases. The clonotype was recovered from a human donor with chronic lymphocytic leukemia. The CDR3 spells CASSVQGGPREAFF. The CDR3 nucleotides are TGTGCCAGCAGTGTCCAGGGGGGCCCACGTGAAGCTTTCTTT.